The present T cell receptor beta chain was sequenced within a study of blood T cell repertoires in COVID-19. Overall study context: Sample material is recorded as cDNA or gDNA derived from T cells, B-cell-depleted T cells, or PBMCs.

The germline V gene has CDR1 MNHEY and CDR2 SMNVEV (reference sequence). The CDR3 has 17 amino acids. The V segment lost 5 bases and the J segment 5 bases; nucleotides outside the gene matches: 15. Authors' data handling: Using reference gene primer amplification, nucleated cell counts were estimated. Some clones are missing from TCRdb's copy, which holds only in-frame ones; the method was immunoSEQ multiplex PCR. V, J and clone size reflect that table, while D and trimming were determined from the DNA. The sample records roughly 250,000 clones, roughly 90% being singletons. The material sequenced was peripheral blood. This clonotype was sampled from a young woman with COVID-19, enrolled during active disease. The chain recombines TRBV27 with TRBJ2-3, with 8 bases identical to TRBD2. CDR3 residues: CASSIYSGEVRGDTQYF. The CDR3, as DNA: TGTGCCAGCAGTATTTATAGCGGGGAGGTTCGGGGAGATACGCAGTATTTT.